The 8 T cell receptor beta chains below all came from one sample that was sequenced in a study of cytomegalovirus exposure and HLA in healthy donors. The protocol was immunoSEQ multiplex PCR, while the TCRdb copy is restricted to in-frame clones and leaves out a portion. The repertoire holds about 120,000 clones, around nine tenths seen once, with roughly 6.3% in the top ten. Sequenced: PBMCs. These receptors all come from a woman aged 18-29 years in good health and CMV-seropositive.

The CDR3 DNA reads as TGTGCCAGCAGCTTTGGGACTATATACCAAGAGACCCAGTACTTC. Its protein is CASSFGTIYQETQYF. The chain recombines TRBV7-6 with TRBJ2-5; 7 bases are shared with TRBD2. Germline V gene data show CDR1 as SGHVS and CDR2 as FNYEAQ. Trimming took 3 bases from V and 0 from J; bases not matched to a gene: 4. CDR3 length: 15 residues.

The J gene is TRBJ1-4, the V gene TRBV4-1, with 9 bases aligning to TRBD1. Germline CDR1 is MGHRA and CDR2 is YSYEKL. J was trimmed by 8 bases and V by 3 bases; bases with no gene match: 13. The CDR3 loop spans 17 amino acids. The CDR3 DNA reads TGCGCCAGCAGCCACACAGGGGGCGCCGTAATGTACGAAAAACTGTTTTTT. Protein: CASSHTGGAVMYEKLFF.

The CDR3: CASSSRDRVPGTQYF. CDR3 coding DNA: TGTGCCAGCAGCTCCCGGGACAGGGTTCCAGGGACCCAGTACTTC. The rearrangement joins TRBV7-6 to TRBJ2-5; 9 nucleotides agree with TRBD1. Unmatched junction bases numbered 10, after V lost 4 bases and J lost 7 bases. This CDR3 is 15 amino acids long. Per germline, CDR1 SGHVS and CDR2 FNYEAQ.

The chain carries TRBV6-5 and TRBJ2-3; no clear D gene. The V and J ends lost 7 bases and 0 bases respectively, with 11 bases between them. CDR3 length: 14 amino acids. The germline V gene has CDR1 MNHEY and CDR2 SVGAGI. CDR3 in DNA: TGTGCCAGCAAGAAATCGGGTAGCACAGATACGCAGTATTTT. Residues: CASKKSGSTDTQYF.

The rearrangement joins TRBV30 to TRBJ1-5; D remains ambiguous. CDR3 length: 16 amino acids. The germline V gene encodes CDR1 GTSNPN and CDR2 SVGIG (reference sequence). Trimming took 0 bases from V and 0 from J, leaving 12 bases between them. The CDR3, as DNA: TGTGCCTGGAGTGTCTCACATCCTCTTAGCAATCAGCCCCAGCATTTT. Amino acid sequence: CAWSVSHPLSNQPQHF.

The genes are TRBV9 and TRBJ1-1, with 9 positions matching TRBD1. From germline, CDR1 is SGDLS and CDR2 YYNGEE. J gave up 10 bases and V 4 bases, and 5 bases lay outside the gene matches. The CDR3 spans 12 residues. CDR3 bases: TGTGCCAGCAGCCAGGCGACAGGGGGAGCTTTCTTT. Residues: CASSQATGGAFF.

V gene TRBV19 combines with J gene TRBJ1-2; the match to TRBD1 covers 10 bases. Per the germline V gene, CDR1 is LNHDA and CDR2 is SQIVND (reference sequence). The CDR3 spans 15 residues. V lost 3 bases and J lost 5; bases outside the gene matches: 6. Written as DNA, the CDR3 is TGTGCCAGTAGTATGGACAGGGGGGATAAATATGGCTACACCTTC. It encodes CASSMDRGDKYGYTF.

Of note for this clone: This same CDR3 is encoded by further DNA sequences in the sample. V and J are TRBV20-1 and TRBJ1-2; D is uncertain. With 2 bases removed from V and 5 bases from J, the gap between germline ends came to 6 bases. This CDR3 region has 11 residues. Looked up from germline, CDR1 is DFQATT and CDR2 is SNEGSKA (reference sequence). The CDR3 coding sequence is TGCAGTGCTAGACAGGATTATGGCTACACCTTC. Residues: CSARQDYGYTF.